These 20 T cell receptor beta chains were sequenced from one sample in a study of blood T cell repertoires in COVID-19. TCRdb's copy holds only in-frame clones and misses some; the assay was immunoSEQ multiplex PCR. The data contain approximately 380,000 clones, approximately 90% of them singletons. The sequenced sample was PBMCs or T cells enriched from blood (not recorded which). These receptor sequences come from a woman aged 40 to 50 who had been exposed to COVID-19.

This clone has only a few counts. V is TRBV12-3 or TRBV12-4 and J is TRBJ2-1; no clear D gene. Trimming removed 1 base at V and 9 bases at J, with 10 bases between. This CDR3 region has 13 residues. The CDR3 sequence: CASSLGASIEQFF. The CDR3 nucleotides read TGTGCCAGCAGTTTAGGGGCTTCCATTGAGCAGTTCTTC.

The chain carries TRBV7-3 and TRBJ2-2; D remains unclear. The V and J ends lost 6 bases and 1 base respectively, with 3 bases between them. Per the germline V gene, CDR1 is SGHTA and CDR2 is FQGTGA. The CDR3 has 12 amino acids. CDR3 in DNA: TGTGCCAGCAGACAGAACACCGGGGAGCTGTTTTTT. This encodes CASRQNTGELFF.

The chain recombines TRBV7-3 with TRBJ1-1, with a possible D match to TRBD1 (6 bases). CDR1 and CDR2 (germline): SGHTA, FQGTGA. V was pared by 10 bases and J by 4 bases, with 31 bases between. The CDR3 is 18 amino acids. The CDR3 spells CANLLGRGQEWGITEAFF. Here the CDR3 DNA reads TGTGCCAACCTACTCGGGAGGGGACAAGAATGGGGGATCACTGAAGCTTTCTTT.

This clone was found once. The chain couples TRBV19 to TRBJ2-3; 9 bases map to TRBD2. CDR3 length equals 16 residues. Trimming took 5 bases from V and 6 from J; bases not matched to a gene: 12. Germline loops: CDR1 LNHDA, CDR2 SQIVND (reference sequence). The CDR3 DNA reads TGTGCCAGTAGTGACCCGGGAGCGGGGGGTGGGGATACGCAGTATTTT. Protein sequence: CASSDPGAGGGDTQYF. The whole variable domain, filled in from reference TRBV19 and TRBJ2-3, reads DGGITQSPKYLFRKEGQNVTLSCEQNLNHDAMYWYRQDPGQGLRLIYYSQIVNDFQKGDIAEGYSVSREKKESFPLTVTSAQKNPTAFYLCASSDPGAGGGDTQYFGPGTRLTVL.

This clone showed up just a few times. The CDR3 bases are TGCGCCAGCAGCGGCGGGACGGGGGGAGCCGGGGAGCTGTTTTTT. This sequence encodes CASSGGTGGAGELFF. V and J are TRBV5-1 and TRBJ2-2; the match to TRBD2 covers 7 bases. The CDR3 contains 15 residues. J was trimmed by 6 bases and V by 4 bases; bases with no gene match: 9. CDR1 and CDR2 from the germline V gene are SGHRS and YFSETQ.

The chain's CDR3 is CASSQERGAEETQYF. DNA for the CDR3: TGCGCCAGCAGCCAAGAGCGGGGGGCGGAAGAGACCCAGTACTTC. The genes are TRBV4-1 and TRBJ2-5; TRBD2 agrees at 8 bases. Germline V gene data show CDR1 as MGHRA and CDR2 as YSYEKL. The CDR3 has 15 amino acids. V was clipped by 0 bases and J by 3 bases; unmatched bases: 3.

The chain joins TRBV6-1 to TRBJ1-2; D unclear. Germline V CDR1 and CDR2: MNHNS, SASEGT. The CDR3 loop spans 15 amino acids. Trimming pared 3 bases from V and 5 bases from J, leaving 16 bases between. In DNA, the CDR3 is TGTGCCAGCAGTGACCTGCAGGCAGGACTATATGGCTACACCTTC. It is translated as CASSDLQAGLYGYTF.

The rearrangement uses TRBV19 and TRBJ1-1, with D uncertain. The CDR3 runs 15 residues. V gave up 4 bases and J gave up 8 bases, with 20 bases separating them. Germline lookup yields CDR1 LNHDA and CDR2 SQIVND (reference sequence). CDR3 DNA: TGTGCCAGTAGTAGGTCTTTCGACACGCCTCTAGAAGCTTTCTTT. Protein product: CASSRSFDTPLEAFF.

The chain joins TRBV5-8 to TRBJ1-5; D might be TRBD1 (6 bases). The CDR3 sequence is 13 residues long. V gave up 4 bases and J gave up 6 bases, with 11 bases separating them. CDR1 and CDR2 from the germline V gene are SGHTS and YDEGEE. As DNA, the CDR3 is TGTGCCAGCAGCCTGCAGGGGCCTCAGCCCCAGCATTTT. It specifies CASSLQGPQPQHF.

The chain links TRBV5-1 to TRBJ1-1; D possibly corresponds to TRBD1 (5 bases). Germline V gene sequence: CDR1 SGHRS, CDR2 YFSETQ. The CDR3 is 17 amino acids. The germline V and J ends were trimmed by 4 bases and 0 bases, with 19 bases remaining between them. CDR3: CASSPGGGKGVNTEAFF. Written as DNA, the CDR3 is TGCGCCAGCAGCCCGGGAGGAGGGAAAGGGGTGAACACTGAAGCTTTCTTT.

CDR3 in amino acids: CASSSPGQGTEAFF. The CDR3 DNA reads TGTGCCAGCTCTTCTCCGGGACAGGGGACTGAAGCTTTCTTT. The chain has TRBV28 and TRBJ1-1; TRBD1 agrees at 10 bases. The CDR3 covers 14 residues. Trimming at V came to 8 bases and at J to 5 bases, leaving 8 bases not matched to a gene. Per germline, CDR1 MDHEN and CDR2 SYDVKM.

In DNA form, the CDR3 reads TGTGCCAGCTCACCACCTTCGGGAGTGCCTGGAAACACCATATATTTT. Translated: CASSPPSGVPGNTIYF. This chain uses TRBV18 with TRBJ1-3; unclear D gene. Trimming took 0 bases from V and 2 from J, leaving 11 bases between them. This CDR3 is 16 amino acids long. The germline gives CDR1 KGHSH, CDR2 LQKENI.

The CDR3 bases are TGTGCCAGTAACGGCACACCAAGAGGTGAAAAACTGTTTTTT. Residues: CASNGTPRGEKLFF. The chain couples TRBV19 to TRBJ1-4; no definite D call. This CDR3 contains 14 residues. V was cut by 7 bases and J by 7 bases, with 16 bases left in between. Per the germline V gene, CDR1 is LNHDA and CDR2 is SQIVND (reference sequence).

The chain is built from TRBV12-3 or TRBV12-4 and TRBJ1-4; D is possibly TRBD1 (5 bases). V was pared by 5 bases and J by 7 bases, with 11 bases between. The CDR3 is 13 residues long. The CDR3 protein is CASSGGGFEKLFF. The DNA for the CDR3 is TGTGCCAGCAGTGGCGGGGGGTTTGAAAAACTGTTTTTT.

The chain uses TRBV5-4 and TRBJ1-3; a possible D gene is TRBD1 (5 bases). V lost 4 bases to trimming and J lost 0 bases, with 8 bases between them. Germline CDR1 is SGHNT and CDR2 is YYREEE (reference sequence). The CDR3 covers 14 residues. The CDR3 protein is CASSPTVSGNTIYF. The CDR3 DNA sequence: TGTGCCAGCAGCCCGACAGTCTCTGGAAACACCATATATTTT. The complete variable domain, with remaining parts taken from reference TRBV5-4 and TRBJ1-3, reads ETGVTQSPTHLIKTRGQQVTLRCSSQSGHNTVSWYQQALGQGPQFIFQYYREEENGRGNFPPRFSGLQFPNYSSELNVNALELDDSALYLCASSPTVSGNTIYFGEGSWLTVV.

This clone has only one observation. The chain joins TRBV4-1 to TRBJ2-7; TRBD2 matches at 7 bases. The CDR3 covers 16 residues. Looked up from germline, CDR1 is MGHRA and CDR2 is YSYEKL. The V gene end was trimmed by 0 bases and the J gene end by 4 bases; junction bases not matched to a gene: 9. This CDR3 is CASSQELAAGQYEQYF. CDR3 in DNA: TGCGCCAGCAGCCAAGAATTGGCAGCGGGGCAATACGAGCAGTACTTC.

This clone showed up just a few times. The rearrangement uses TRBV7-9 and TRBJ2-2; D is perhaps TRBD1 (5 bases). CDR3 length equals 13 residues. Trimming took off 5 bases at V and 4 bases at J, with 8 bases between the two ends. CDR1 is SEHNR, CDR2 FQNEAQ, per germline (reference sequence). The DNA for the CDR3 is TGTGCCAGCAGCCCTACAGGCACCGGGGAGCTGTTTTTT. Translating gives CASSPTGTGELFF. The full variable domain, rest sourced from reference TRBV7-9 and TRBJ2-2, is DTGVSQNPRHKITKRGQNVTFRCDPISEHNRLYWYRQTLGQGPEFLTYFQNEAQLEKSRLLSDRFSAERPKGSFSTLEIQRTEQGDSAMYLCASSPTGTGELFFGEGSRLTVL.

This clone was picked up many times. The rearrangement links TRBV5-4 to TRBJ1-6, with 7 bases identical to TRBD1. J was trimmed by 15 bases and V by 3 bases; bases with no gene match: 9. The CDR3 length is 13 residues. Looked up from germline, CDR1 is SGHNT and CDR2 is YYREEE (reference sequence). In DNA, the CDR3 is TGTGCCAGCAGCTATCCCGGGACAGCCGTCCTCCACTTT. Amino acids: CASSYPGTAVLHF.

The chain is built from TRBV4-1 and TRBJ2-5, with TRBD1 matching 9 bases. The V gene end was trimmed by 4 bases and the J gene end by 3 bases; junction bases not matched to a gene: 6. The CDR3 totals 15 residues. Germline CDR1 MGHRA, CDR2 YSYEKL. The CDR3 nucleotides are TGCGCCAGCAGCCCCCCTGGGACAGGGAAAGAGACCCAGTACTTC. Amino acids: CASSPPGTGKETQYF.

This clone was observed a few times. The V gene is TRBV10-3, the J gene TRBJ2-7, with 10 nucleotides matching TRBD1. V was pared by 5 bases and J by 1 base, with 5 bases of the junction left unmatched. Germline V gene lookup returns CDR1 ENHRY and CDR2 SYGVKD. The CDR3 runs to 15 residues. CDR3 protein: CAISPGTGASYEQYF. CDR3 DNA: TGTGCCATCAGTCCCGGGACAGGGGCTTCCTACGAGCAGTACTTC.